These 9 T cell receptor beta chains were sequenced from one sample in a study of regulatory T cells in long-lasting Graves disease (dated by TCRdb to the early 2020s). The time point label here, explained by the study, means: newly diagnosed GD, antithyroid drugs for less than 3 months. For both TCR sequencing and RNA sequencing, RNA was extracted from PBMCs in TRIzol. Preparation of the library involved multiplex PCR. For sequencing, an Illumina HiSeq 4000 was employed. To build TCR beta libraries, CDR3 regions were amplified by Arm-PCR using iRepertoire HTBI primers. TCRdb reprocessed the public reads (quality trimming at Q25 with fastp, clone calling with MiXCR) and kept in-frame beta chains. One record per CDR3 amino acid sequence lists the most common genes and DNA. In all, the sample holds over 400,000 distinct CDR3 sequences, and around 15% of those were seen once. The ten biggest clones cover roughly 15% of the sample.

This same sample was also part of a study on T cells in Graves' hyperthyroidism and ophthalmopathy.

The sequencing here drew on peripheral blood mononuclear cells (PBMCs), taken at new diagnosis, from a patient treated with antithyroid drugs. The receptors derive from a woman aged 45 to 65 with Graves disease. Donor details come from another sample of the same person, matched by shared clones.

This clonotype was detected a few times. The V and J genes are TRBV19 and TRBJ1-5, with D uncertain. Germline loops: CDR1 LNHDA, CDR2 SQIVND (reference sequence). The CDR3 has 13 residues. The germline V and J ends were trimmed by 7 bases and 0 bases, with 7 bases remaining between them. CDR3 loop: CASTSGSNQPQHF. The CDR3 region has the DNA TGTGCCAGTACATCAGGTAGCAATCAGCCCCAGCATTTT. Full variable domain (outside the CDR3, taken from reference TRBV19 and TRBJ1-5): DGGITQSPKYLFRKEGQNVTLSCEQNLNHDAMYWYRQDPGQGLRLIYYSQIVNDFQKGDIAEGYSVSREKKESFPLTVTSAQKNPTAFYLCASTSGSNQPQHFGDGTRLSIL.

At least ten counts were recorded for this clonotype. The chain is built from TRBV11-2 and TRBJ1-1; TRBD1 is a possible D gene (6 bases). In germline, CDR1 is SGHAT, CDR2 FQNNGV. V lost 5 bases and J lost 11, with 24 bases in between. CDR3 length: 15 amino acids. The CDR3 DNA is TGTGCCAGCAGCCCTCTGTCAGGGGCCTTTACACAGGCTTTCTTT. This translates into CASSPLSGAFTQAFF.

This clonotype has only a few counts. CDR3 nucleotides: TGTGCCAGCAGCTTATCTCAGACCGATACGCAGTATTTT. Translated: CASSLSQTDTQYF. The chain uses TRBV7-9 and TRBJ2-3, with D uncertain. With 2 bases removed from V and 6 bases from J, the gap between germline ends came to 9 bases. Germline V gene lookup returns CDR1 SEHNR and CDR2 FQNEAQ (reference sequence). CDR3 length: 13 amino acids.

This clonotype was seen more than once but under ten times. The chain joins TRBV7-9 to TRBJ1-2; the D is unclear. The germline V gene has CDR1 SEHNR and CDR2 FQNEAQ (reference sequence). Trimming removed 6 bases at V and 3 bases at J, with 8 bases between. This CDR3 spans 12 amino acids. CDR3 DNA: TGTGCCAGCAGTTATACGGACTATGGCTACACCTTC. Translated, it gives CASSYTDYGYTF.

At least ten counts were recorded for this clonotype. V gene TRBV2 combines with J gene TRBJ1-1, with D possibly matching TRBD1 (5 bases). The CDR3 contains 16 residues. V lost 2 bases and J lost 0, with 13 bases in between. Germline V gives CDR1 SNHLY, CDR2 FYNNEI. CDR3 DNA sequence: TGTGCCAGCAGTGAAATGGTATGGGGGATGAACACTGAAGCTTTCTTT. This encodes CASSEMVWGMNTEAFF.

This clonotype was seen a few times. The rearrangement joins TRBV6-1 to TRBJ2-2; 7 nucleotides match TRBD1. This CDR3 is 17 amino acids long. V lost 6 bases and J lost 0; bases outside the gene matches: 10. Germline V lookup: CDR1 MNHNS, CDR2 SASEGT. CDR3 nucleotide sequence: TGTGCCAGCAGATTCAAACCGGGACAGACGAACACCGGGGAGCTGTTTTTT. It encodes CASRFKPGQTNTGELFF.

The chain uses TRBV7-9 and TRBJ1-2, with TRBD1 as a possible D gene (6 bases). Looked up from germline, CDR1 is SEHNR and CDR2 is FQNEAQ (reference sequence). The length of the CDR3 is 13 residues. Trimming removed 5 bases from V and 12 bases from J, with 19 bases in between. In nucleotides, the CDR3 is TGTGCCAGCAGCCGGGAGGGACCGGGGGGCCACACCTTC. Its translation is CASSREGPGGHTF.

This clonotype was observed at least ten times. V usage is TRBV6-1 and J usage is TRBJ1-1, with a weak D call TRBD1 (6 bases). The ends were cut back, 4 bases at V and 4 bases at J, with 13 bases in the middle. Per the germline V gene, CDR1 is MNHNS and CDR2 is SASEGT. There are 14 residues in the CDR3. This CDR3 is CASSAGGLVTEAFF. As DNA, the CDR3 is TGTGCCAGCAGTGCCGGGGGCTTGGTCACTGAAGCTTTCTTT.

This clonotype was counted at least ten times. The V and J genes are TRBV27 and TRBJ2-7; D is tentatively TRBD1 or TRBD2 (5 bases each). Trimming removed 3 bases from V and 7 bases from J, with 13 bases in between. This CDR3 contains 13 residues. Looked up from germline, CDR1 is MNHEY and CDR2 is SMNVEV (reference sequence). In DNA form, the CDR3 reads TGTGCCAGCAGTTTGAGGGACCTTGGGGAGCAGTACTTC. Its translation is CASSLRDLGEQYF.